A single sample gave rise to the 24 T cell receptor beta chains below, sequenced in a study of blood T cell repertoires in COVID-19 (dated by TCRdb to about 2020). The library was generated by the immunoSEQ multiplex PCR assay. TCRdb retrieved this table from immuneACCESS and kept in-frame rearrangements only. Not all clones are present; in checked studies, unresolved V genes account for under half, and no reason is known for the remainder. Here the sample has approximately 250,000 clones; around 93% occur a single time. The ten largest clones take up about 3% of the sample. Sequenced sample: PBMCs or T cells enriched from blood (not recorded which). The receptors shown here come from a man in his forties or fifties who had been exposed to COVID-19.

The rearrangement links TRBV24-1 to TRBJ2-5, with D unclear. From germline, CDR1 is KGHDR and CDR2 SFDVKD. The CDR3 is 15 residues long. The V end lost 3 bases, the J end lost 2 bases, and 12 bases lay between the germline ends. CDR3 loop: CATSDPDTYQETQYF. The CDR3 DNA follows: TGTGCCACCAGTGATCCTGACACCTATCAAGAGACCCAGTACTTC.

The gene calls are TRBV3-1 (or the pseudogene TRBV3-2) and TRBJ2-7; D gene ambiguous. Germline V gives CDR1 LGHDT, CDR2 YNNKEL (reference sequence). With 1 base removed from V and 5 bases from J, the gap between germline ends came to 6 bases. The length of the CDR3 is 12 residues. CDR3 amino acids: CASSQVNNEQYF. As DNA, the CDR3 is TGTGCCAGCAGCCAAGTTAACAACGAGCAGTACTTC.

The rearrangement uses TRBV5-1 and TRBJ1-2; 7 bases are a match to TRBD1. Trimming removed 2 bases from V and 8 bases from J; junction bases left unmatched: 12. The CDR3 has 15 residues. The germline V gene encodes CDR1 SGHRS and CDR2 YFSETQ. CDR3 DNA sequence: TGCGCCAGCAGCTTATCCTCCCAAGGGGGCCACGGCTACACCTTC. Its protein product is CASSLSSQGGHGYTF.

The rearrangement links TRBV3-1 (or the pseudogene TRBV3-2) to TRBJ2-6; D is unclear. This CDR3 has 15 amino acids. V was pared by 4 bases and J by 1 base, with 8 bases between. Germline loops: CDR1 LGHDT, CDR2 YNNKEL (reference sequence). The CDR3 protein is CASSPGWSGANVLTF. DNA of the CDR3: TGTGCCAGCAGCCCCGGTTGGTCTGGGGCCAACGTCCTGACTTTC.

This chain connects TRBV29-1 to TRBJ2-1; 8 positions match TRBD1. J was trimmed by 0 bases and V by 6 bases; bases with no gene match: 4. Germline CDR1 reads SQVTM; CDR2 reads ANQGSEA. The length of the CDR3 is 14 residues. This chain's CDR3 is CSVPTGVSYNEQFF. CDR3 coding DNA: TGCAGCGTACCGACAGGGGTCTCCTACAATGAGCAGTTCTTC.

This chain joins TRBV5-1 and TRBJ2-7; TRBD1 agrees at 10 bases. Germline trimming cut 0 bases from V and 5 bases from J; bases unmatched to any gene: 5. The CDR3 is 15 amino acids. Germline V gene lookup returns CDR1 SGHRS and CDR2 YFSETQ. This CDR3 reads CASSLEGTGVNEQYF. The CDR3, as DNA: TGCGCCAGCAGCTTGGAGGGGACAGGGGTGAACGAGCAGTACTTC.

The J gene is TRBJ2-7, the V gene TRBV28, with a weak D call TRBD2 (5 bases). With 2 bases removed from V and 2 bases from J, the gap between germline ends came to 7 bases. The germline gives CDR1 MDHEN, CDR2 SYDVKM. This CDR3 has 13 amino acids. This CDR3 reads CASSLGRAYEQYF. The CDR3 bases are TGTGCCAGCAGTTTAGGGAGAGCCTACGAGCAGTACTTC.

This clone was counted a single time. The chain joins TRBV30 to TRBJ2-7; D possibly corresponds to TRBD1 (5 bases). V was pared by 0 bases and J by 4 bases, with 7 bases between. The CDR3 sequence is 12 residues long. Germline V CDR1 and CDR2: GTSNPN, SVGIG (reference sequence). The CDR3 nucleotides read TGTGCCTGGAGTGTCGACAGTTACGAGCAGTACTTC. Translated, it gives CAWSVDSYEQYF.

The rearrangement joins TRBV29-1 to TRBJ2-6; D possibly corresponds to TRBD1 (6 bases). Trimming cost V 6 bases and J 2 bases, with 14 bases left between them. The length of the CDR3 is 15 residues. Looked up from germline, CDR1 is SQVTM and CDR2 is ANQGSEA. CDR3 DNA sequence: TGCAGCGTCCAAGGGGGATCGGCTGGGGCCAACGTCCTGACTTTC. This sequence encodes CSVQGGSAGANVLTF.

The V and J genes are TRBV6-5 and TRBJ1-1, with TRBD1 matching 9 bases. The V gene's germline CDR1 is MNHEY and CDR2 SVGAGI. This CDR3 region has 15 residues. V trimming: 6 bases; J trimming: 1 base; junction bases outside the gene matches: 6. The CDR3 loop reads CASRQQGAGNTEAFF. In nucleotides, the CDR3 is TGTGCCAGCAGACAACAGGGGGCTGGGAACACTGAAGCTTTCTTT.

The V gene is TRBV11-3, the J gene TRBJ2-7; unclear D gene. This CDR3 contains 15 residues. The V gene's germline CDR1 is SGHNT and CDR2 YENEEA. V was trimmed by 0 bases and J by 1 base, leaving 10 bases between them. The CDR3 region has the DNA TGTGCCAGCAGCTTAGAGAACGGTCGGTCCTACGAGCAGTACTTC. It encodes CASSLENGRSYEQYF.

The chain uses TRBV14 and TRBJ2-7; TRBD1 matches 8 bases. J gave up 11 bases and V 9 bases, and 18 bases lay outside the gene matches. Germline assignment: CDR1 SGHDN and CDR2 FVKESK. This CDR3 spans 14 amino acids. This CDR3 reads CASKRTSGGAKEYF. The CDR3, as DNA: TGTGCCAGTAAGAGGACGTCAGGGGGCGCGAAGGAGTACTTC.

The chain uses TRBV19 and TRBJ2-1, with D perhaps matching TRBD1 (6 bases). Trimming left V 4 bases short and J 4 bases short, with 11 bases between. The CDR3 sequence is 14 residues long. Germline CDR1 is LNHDA and CDR2 is SQIVND (reference sequence). CDR3 nucleotide sequence: TGTGCCAGTAGTACAGGGGACGATTACAATGAGCAGTTCTTC. It codes for CASSTGDDYNEQFF.

The chain recombines TRBV4-1 with TRBJ1-5; D is uncertain. The CDR3 spans 16 residues. V lost 4 bases to trimming and J lost 4 bases, with 17 bases between them. The germline CDR1 and CDR2 sequences are MGHRA and YSYEKL. The CDR3 nucleotides read TGCGCCAGCAGCCCGCGCTTTCAGGTTGGGAATCAGCCCCAGCATTTT. Translating it yields CASSPRFQVGNQPQHF.

The chain links TRBV2 to TRBJ2-1, with 9 bases that match TRBD2. This CDR3 region has 15 residues. Unmatched junction bases numbered 2, after V lost 3 bases and J lost 2 bases. The germline CDR1 and CDR2 sequences are SNHLY and FYNNEI. CDR3 in amino acids: CASSDSGSPYNEQFF. As DNA, the CDR3 is TGTGCCAGCAGTGATAGCGGGAGTCCCTACAATGAGCAGTTCTTC. Filled out from reference TRBV2 and TRBJ2-1, the complete variable domain reads EPEVTQTPSHQVTQMGQEVILRCVPISNHLYFYWYRQILGQKVEFLVSFYNNEISEKSEIFDDQFSVERPDGSNFTLKIRSTKLEDSAMYFCASSDSGSPYNEQFFGPGTRLTVL.

The chain carries TRBV7-9 and TRBJ1-2; a weak D match, TRBD1 (6 bases). The CDR3 covers 16 residues. CDR1 and CDR2 from the germline V gene are SEHNR and FQNEAQ (reference sequence). V lost 5 bases, J lost 2 bases, and 18 bases lay in between. The CDR3, as DNA: TGTGCCAGCAGCCCGGAGTATGGGGGCTTGAACTATGGCTACACCTTC. It is translated as CASSPEYGGLNYGYTF.

The genes are TRBV27 and TRBJ2-1, with 9 bases fitting TRBD1. The ends lost 3 bases at V and 3 bases at J; junction bases unmatched: 9. The CDR3 has 17 amino acids. CDR1 and CDR2 (germline): MNHEY, SMNVEV (reference sequence). Here the CDR3 reads CASSFRVRDRDYNEQFF. In nucleotides, the CDR3 is TGTGCCAGCAGTTTCAGAGTCCGGGACAGGGACTACAATGAGCAGTTCTTC.

The chain couples TRBV7-9 to TRBJ2-3; 7 nucleotides match TRBD1. V gave up 2 bases and J gave up 0 bases; unmatched junction bases: 5. The CDR3 loop spans 16 amino acids. The V gene's germline CDR1 is SEHNR and CDR2 FQNEAQ (reference sequence). The CDR3, as DNA: TGTGCCAGCAGCTTAATGGGGACAGCTAGCACAGATACGCAGTATTTT. Its translation is CASSLMGTASTDTQYF.

In nucleotides, the CDR3 is TGTGCCAGTAGTATTAGCGGGTTGGGAAACACCATATATTTT. Residues: CASSISGLGNTIYF. This chain links TRBV19 with TRBJ1-3, with D uncertain. Trimming shortened V by 3 bases and J by 4 bases, and 10 bases separated the two germline ends. Germline V CDR1 and CDR2: LNHDA, SQIVND (reference sequence). The CDR3 sequence is 14 residues long.

V gene TRBV28 combines with J gene TRBJ1-1, with D unclear. The germline CDR1 and CDR2 sequences are MDHEN and SYDVKM. V dropped 8 bases and J dropped 4 bases, with 14 bases sitting between them. CDR3 size: 13 residues. The DNA of the CDR3 is TGTGCCAGCGGTCTTGAGGGAAGCACTGAAGCTTTCTTT. Amino acid sequence: CASGLEGSTEAFF.

The rearrangement links TRBV5-6 to TRBJ2-1; 8 bases are a match to TRBD2. The CDR3 contains 13 residues. Germline lookup yields CDR1 SGHDT and CDR2 YYEEEE. V was pared by 3 bases and J by 10 bases, with 6 bases of the junction left unmatched. The CDR3: CASSSGTRREQFF. For the CDR3, the DNA is TGTGCCAGCAGCTCCGGGACTAGGAGAGAGCAGTTCTTC.

This sequence joins TRBV7-8 and TRBJ2-5, with 12 bases lining up with TRBD1. The V gene's germline CDR1 is SGHVS and CDR2 FQNEAQ. The V segment lost 4 bases and the J segment 5 bases; nucleotides outside the gene matches: 17. The CDR3 covers 19 residues. The chain's CDR3 is CASSSYRVPGQGAGETQYF. In DNA form, the CDR3 reads TGTGCCAGCAGCTCTTATAGGGTCCCGGGACAGGGGGCCGGTGAGACCCAGTACTTC.

This sequence joins TRBV6-4 and TRBJ1-1; perhaps TRBD1 as D (6 bases). Trimming left V 5 bases short and J 7 bases short, with 11 bases between. CDR3 size: 12 residues. CDR1 is MRHNA and CDR2 is SNTAGT in the germline V gene. The CDR3 DNA follows: TGTGCCAGCAGTATCTACAGGGTTGAAGCTTTCTTT. This sequence encodes CASSIYRVEAFF.

The chain employs TRBV6-5 and TRBJ1-2, with D maybe TRBD1 (6 bases). Trimming took 4 bases from V and 4 from J, leaving 16 bases between them. The CDR3 consists of 15 residues. The germline CDR1 and CDR2 sequences are MNHEY and SVGAGI. The chain's CDR3 is CASSSADRWPYGYTF. The CDR3 DNA follows: TGTGCCAGCAGTTCCGCGGACAGATGGCCCTATGGCTACACCTTC.